This T cell receptor (beta chain) derives from a study of T cell changes during pregnancy in multiple sclerosis. TCRdb's copy holds only in-frame clones and misses some; the assay was immunoSEQ multiplex PCR. This sample yields 40,000 to 45,000 clones, of which 75% to 90% are seen a single time; around 1.2% belongs to the top ten. The sequence came from a female donor with multiple sclerosis, enrolled in a pregnancy study. The sample consisted of CD4+ T cells from peripheral blood mononuclear cells, taken in the first trimester of pregnancy.

The CDR3 here is CSVHRTTGPLEKLFF. The CDR3 coding sequence is TGCAGCGTTCATCGAACGACAGGCCCTTTAGAAAAACTGTTTTTT. The rearrangement uses TRBV29-1 and TRBJ1-4, with TRBD1 as a possible D gene (6 bases). V dropped 5 bases and J dropped 8 bases, with 21 bases sitting between them. From germline, CDR1 is SQVTM and CDR2 ANQGSEA. This CDR3 region has 15 residues. Filled out from reference TRBV29-1 and TRBJ1-4, the complete variable domain reads SAVISQKPSRDICQRGTSLTIQCQVDSQVTMMFWYRQQPGQSLTLIATANQGSEATYESGFVIDKFPISRPNLTFSTLTVSNMSPEDSSIYLCSVHRTTGPLEKLFFGSGTQLSVL.